The present T cell receptor beta chain was sequenced within a study of shared clonotypes between healthy human individuals. The CDR3 loop spans 12 amino acids. V lost 8 bases and J 7 bases, leaving 11 bases between the germline ends. The V gene's germline CDR1 is MDHEN and CDR2 SYDVKM. Repertoires were generated with immunoSEQ multiplex PCR, while TCRdb's copy carries only in-frame clones and drops some. The repertoire holds about 2.5 million clones, with about nine tenths as singletons. The sequencing input was naive CD4+ T cells from PBMCs. Regarding subset: CD45RA+ positively selected. The sequence was collected from a man aged 18 to 35 in good health. Some clones in this sample may be carry-over from other donors' samples. V and J are TRBV28 and TRBJ1-4; D remains unclear. The CDR3 nucleotides read TGTGCCAGCGGTGTGGCGCGTGAAAAACTGTTTTTT. The encoded protein is CASGVAREKLFF.